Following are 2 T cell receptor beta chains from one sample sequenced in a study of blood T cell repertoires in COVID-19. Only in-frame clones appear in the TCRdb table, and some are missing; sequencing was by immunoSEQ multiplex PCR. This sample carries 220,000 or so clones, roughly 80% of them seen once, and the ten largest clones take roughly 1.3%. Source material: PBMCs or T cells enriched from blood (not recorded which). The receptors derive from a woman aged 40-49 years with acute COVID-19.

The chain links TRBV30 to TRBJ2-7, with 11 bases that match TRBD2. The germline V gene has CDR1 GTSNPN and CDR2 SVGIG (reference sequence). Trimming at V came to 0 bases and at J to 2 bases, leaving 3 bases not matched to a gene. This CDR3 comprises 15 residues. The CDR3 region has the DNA TGTGCCTGGAGTGTAGGTAGCGGGGGGGCCTACGAGCAGTACTTC. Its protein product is CAWSVGSGGAYEQYF.

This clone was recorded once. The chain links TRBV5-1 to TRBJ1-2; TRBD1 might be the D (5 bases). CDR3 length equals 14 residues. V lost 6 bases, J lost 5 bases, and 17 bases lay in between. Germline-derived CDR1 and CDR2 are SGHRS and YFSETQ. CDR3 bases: TGCGCCAGCACCCAAGAGCTGCAGGGTTATGGCTACACCTTC. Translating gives CASTQELQGYGYTF.